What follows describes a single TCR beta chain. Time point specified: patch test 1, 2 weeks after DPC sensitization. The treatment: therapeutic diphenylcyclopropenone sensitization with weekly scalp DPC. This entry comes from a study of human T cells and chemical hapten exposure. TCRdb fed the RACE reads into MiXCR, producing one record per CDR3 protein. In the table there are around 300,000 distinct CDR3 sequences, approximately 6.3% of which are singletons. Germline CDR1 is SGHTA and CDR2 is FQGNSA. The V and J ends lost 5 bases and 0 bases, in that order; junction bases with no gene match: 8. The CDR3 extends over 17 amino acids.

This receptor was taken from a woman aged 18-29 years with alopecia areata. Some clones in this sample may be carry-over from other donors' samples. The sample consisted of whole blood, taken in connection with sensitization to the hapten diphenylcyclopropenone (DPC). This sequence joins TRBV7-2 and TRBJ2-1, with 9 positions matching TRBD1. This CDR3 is CASSLDRGMYSYNEQFF. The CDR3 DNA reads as TGTGCCAGCAGCCTCGACAGGGGGATGTACTCCTACAATGAGCAGTTCTTC.